This T cell receptor beta chain was sequenced for a study of T cell responses to AZD1222 COVID-19 vaccine. Study-wide points: CD4 TCRs associated with vaccination spanned spike, dominating at 160-218 and 743-854. At baseline, seropositivity was found in only a handful of AZD1222 recipients. The donor group comprised mostly white British people and more females; the analysis possibly underestimated clonal diversity.

This clone was seen a few times. Its target is not known. Pooled in the analysis were second doses at about 4 or about 12 weeks. V lost 7 bases to trimming and J lost 1 base, with 10 bases between them. The germline V gene has CDR1 MNHNS and CDR2 SASEGT. The CDR3 extends over 13 amino acids. Sequenced by immunoSEQ multiplex PCR; TCRdb stores in-frame clones only, minus some. In the table there are 95,000 to 100,000 clones, around 85% of which are singletons. The chain has TRBV6-1 and TRBJ1-1; D not certain. The TCR comes from an adult who received the AZD1222 COVID-19 vaccine. The sample here was peripheral blood, taken 28 days after the second AZD1222 dose. The CDR3 DNA sequence: TGTGCCAGCATTTTTGGGCAGAACACTGAAGCTTTCTTT. This encodes CASIFGQNTEAFF.